This T cell receptor (beta chain) was sequenced during a study of blood T cell repertoires in COVID-19. The assay was immunoSEQ multiplex PCR, and TCRdb's table has in-frame clones only and misses some. This sample yields 350,000 to 550,000 clones, of which roughly nine tenths are seen a single time; roughly 1.9% belongs to the top ten. The length of the CDR3 is 13 residues. Germline V gene sequence: CDR1 SGHNT, CDR2 YYREEE (reference sequence). With 2 bases removed from V and 1 base from J, the gap between germline ends came to 4 bases. This TCR was sampled from a woman aged 18-29 years with acute COVID-19. V gene TRBV5-4 combines with J gene TRBJ1-3; D gene unclear. The specimen sequenced was PBMCs or T cells enriched from blood (not recorded which). The CDR3 here is CASSLQSGNTIYF. Written as DNA, the CDR3 is TGTGCCAGCAGCTTACAGTCTGGAAACACCATATATTTT.